This TCR beta chain was observed in a study of control samples from healthy donors and cancer patients. Some clones are missing from TCRdb's copy, which holds only in-frame ones; the method was immunoSEQ multiplex PCR. The sample lists about 82,000 clones, around 87% occurring once. The CDR3 has 15 residues. Trimming removed 5 bases from V and 6 bases from J; junction bases left unmatched: 8. Germline V gene lookup returns CDR1 LNHDA and CDR2 SQIVND (reference sequence). The J gene is TRBJ1-3, the V gene TRBV19; the match to TRBD1 covers 9 bases. This receptor was taken from a man aged 50 to 60 in good health. Material: blood. The CDR3 DNA is TGTGCCAGTAGTCCTCTCCGGGACAGGGAAAACACCATATATTTT. It specifies CASSPLRDRENTIYF.